This TCR beta chain was captured in a study of T cell responses to AZD1222 COVID-19 vaccine. The CDR3 runs 14 residues. V was trimmed by 1 base and J by 5 bases, leaving 11 bases between them. CDR1 and CDR2 from the germline V gene are LGHDT and YNNKEL (reference sequence). Study conclusions and caveats: After two AZD1222 doses, spike-specific TCR breadth and depth rose versus day 0. Targeting of unmutated variant regions was reportedly seen in nearly half of spike-specific TCRs. Donors, mostly white British, included more females; clonal diversity was possibly underestimated.

This clone was picked up one time. Its antigen is currently unknown. Assay used: immunoSEQ multiplex PCR; TCRdb lists only in-frame clones, some missing. The profile covers approximately 64,000 clones, with roughly 84% appearing a single time and about 9.4% taken by the ten largest. V is TRBV3-1 (or the pseudogene TRBV3-2) and J is TRBJ1-2; D perhaps matches TRBD1 (5 bases). Sequences were derived from peripheral blood, sampled on day 0 of AZD1222 vaccination. The clonotype originates from an adult in good health. This CDR3 is CASSQAGLGYGYTF. The CDR3 region has the DNA TGTGCCAGCAGCCAAGCGGGGCTTGGGTATGGCTACACCTTC.